The source of this T cell receptor beta chain is a study of cytomegalovirus exposure and HLA in healthy donors. Study observations and caveats: A later look showed TCR association rates differing by HLA locus, highest for DRB1 and lowest for HLA-C. The study recorded about 150 TCR beta chains that were cytomegalovirus-associated.

Turning to this clone: Its antigen remains unidentified.

Germline V gene sequence: CDR1 SSHAT, CDR2 FNYEAQ (reference sequence). V was shortened by 2 bases and J by 1 base, with 9 bases between the two germline ends. The CDR3 is 14 residues long. Amplification used 60 Vbeta primers and 13 Jbeta primers. Repertoires were generated with immunoSEQ multiplex PCR, while TCRdb's copy carries only in-frame clones and drops some. The sample consists of around 160,000 clones, about four fifths of them appearing once. The source is a male donor in good health and CMV-seropositive. The sample taken for sequencing was PBMCs. This sequence joins TRBV7-7 and TRBJ2-7, with no clear D. CDR3 sequence reads: CASSLSLRSYEQYF. The CDR3 DNA reads as TGTGCCAGCAGCTTAAGTCTTAGATCCTACGAGCAGTACTTC.